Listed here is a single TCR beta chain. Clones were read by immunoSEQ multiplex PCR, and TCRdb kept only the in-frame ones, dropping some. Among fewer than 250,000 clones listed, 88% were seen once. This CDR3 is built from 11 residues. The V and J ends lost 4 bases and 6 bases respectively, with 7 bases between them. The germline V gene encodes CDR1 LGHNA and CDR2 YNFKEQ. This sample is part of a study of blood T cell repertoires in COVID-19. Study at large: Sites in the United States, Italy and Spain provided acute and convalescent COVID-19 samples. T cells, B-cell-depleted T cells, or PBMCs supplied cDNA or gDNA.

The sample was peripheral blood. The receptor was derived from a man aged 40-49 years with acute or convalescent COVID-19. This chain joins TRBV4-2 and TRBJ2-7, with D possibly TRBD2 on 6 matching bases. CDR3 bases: TGTGCCAGCAGCCGCGGGACCGAGCAGTACTTC. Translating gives CASSRGTEQYF.